This T cell receptor beta chain originates from a study of Graves' ophthalmopathy and Graves' hyperthyroidism. Study-level background: Pretreatment peripheral blood was obtained at initial diagnosis.

RNA served as the template for amplifying TCR beta CDR3 regions. HTBI-primed first-round RT-PCR preceded second-round multiplex PCR. Via MiXCR, TCRdb re-called the multiplex PCR reads, giving one row per CDR3 protein. The sample lists about 500,000 distinct CDR3 sequences, 14% occurring once. Trimming shortened V by 3 bases and J by 9 bases, and 15 bases separated the two germline ends. Germline-derived CDR1 and CDR2 are DFQATT and SNEGSKA (reference sequence). The CDR3 consists of 14 residues. Study-wide results and limits: Most thyroid clonotypes expanded beyond 0.001 frequency were also found in blood.

This clonotype has ten or more counts. Its antigen is still unknown. Under 3 months in duration, the ophthalmopathy in affected donors had moderate-to-severe activity, CAS ≥3 and NOSPECS ≥4. PBMCs originated in roughly 9.3 ml of fresh peripheral blood. The chain employs TRBV20-1 and TRBJ1-6; D gene unclear. The source material was blood. The sequence came from a woman aged 25 to 39 with Graves' ophthalmopathy. The CDR3 nucleotides are TGCAGTGCTAGTTTCCGGACCTCCGGTTCACCCCTCCACTTT. It is translated as CSASFRTSGSPLHF.